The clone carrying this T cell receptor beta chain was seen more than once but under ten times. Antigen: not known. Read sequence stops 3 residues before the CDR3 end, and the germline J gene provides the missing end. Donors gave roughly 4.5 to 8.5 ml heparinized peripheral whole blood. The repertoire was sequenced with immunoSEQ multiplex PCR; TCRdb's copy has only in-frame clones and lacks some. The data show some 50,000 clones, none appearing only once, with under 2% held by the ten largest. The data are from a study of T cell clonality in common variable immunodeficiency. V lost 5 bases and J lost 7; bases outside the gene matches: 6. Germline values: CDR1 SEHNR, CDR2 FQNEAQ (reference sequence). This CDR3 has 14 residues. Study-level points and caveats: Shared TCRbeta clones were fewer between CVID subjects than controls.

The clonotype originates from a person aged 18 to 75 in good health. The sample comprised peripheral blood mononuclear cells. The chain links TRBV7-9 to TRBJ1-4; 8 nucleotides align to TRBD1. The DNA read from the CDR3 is TGTGCCAGCAGCACCAGGGGGCTCAGTGAAAAA. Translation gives CASSTRGLSEK. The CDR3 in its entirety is CASSTRGLSEKLFF.